These 3 T cell receptor beta chains were all obtained from the same sample, sequenced in a study of shared clonotypes between healthy human individuals. Sequenced by immunoSEQ multiplex PCR; TCRdb stores in-frame clones only, minus some. The sample lists approximately 470,000 clones, around 85% occurring once. Source material: PBMCs. The receptors were sampled from a woman in her thirties or forties in good health. Some clones in this sample may be carry-over from other donors' samples.

In regard to this clone: A far larger clone is one nucleotide away, so this likely arose from a read error. Other DNA sequences from this sample encode an identical CDR3 as well. The rearrangement links TRBV2 to TRBJ1-2; 7 nucleotides match TRBD1. The CDR3 consists of 12 residues. Germline CDR1 is SNHLY and CDR2 is FYNNEI. CDR3 in DNA: TGTGCAAGCGACAGGGAAGGCTATGGCTACACCTTC. It translates to CASDREGYGYTF. Full variable domain (missing parts from reference TRBV2 and TRBJ1-2): EPEVTQTPSHQVTQMGQEVILRCVPISNHLYFYWYRQILGQKVEFLVSFYNNEISEKSEIFDDQFSVERPDGSNFTLKIRSTKLEDSAMYFCASDREGYGYTFGSGTRLTVV.

This clone was observed many times. The chain is built from TRBV16 and TRBJ1-4; TRBD1 is a possible D gene (5 bases). The germline V gene has CDR1 KGHSY and CDR2 FQNENV. The CDR3 covers 15 residues. Trimming cost V 4 bases and J 7 bases, with 16 bases left between them. DNA of the CDR3: TGTGCCAGCAGCCGCTCGCTCGGGGCTAGTGAAAAACTGTTTTTT. This sequence encodes CASSRSLGASEKLFF.

The rearrangement links TRBV5-4 to TRBJ2-3, with 8 bases matching TRBD2. The CDR3 sequence is 15 residues long. The germline gives CDR1 SGHNT, CDR2 YYREEE (reference sequence). Unmatched junction bases numbered 10, after V lost 4 bases and J lost 6 bases. The CDR3 sequence is CASSPDSGNRDTQYF. The CDR3 DNA sequence: TGTGCCAGCAGCCCCGATAGCGGGAACCGGGATACGCAGTATTTT.